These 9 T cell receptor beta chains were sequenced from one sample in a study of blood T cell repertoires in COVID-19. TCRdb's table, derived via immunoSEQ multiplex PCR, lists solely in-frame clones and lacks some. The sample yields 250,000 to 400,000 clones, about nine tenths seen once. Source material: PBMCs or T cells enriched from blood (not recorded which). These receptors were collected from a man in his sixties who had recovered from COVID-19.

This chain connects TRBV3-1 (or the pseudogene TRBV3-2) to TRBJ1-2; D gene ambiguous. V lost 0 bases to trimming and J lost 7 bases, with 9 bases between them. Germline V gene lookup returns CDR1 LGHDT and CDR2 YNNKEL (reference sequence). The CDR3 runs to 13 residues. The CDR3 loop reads CASSQEGRSGYTF. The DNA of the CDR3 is TGTGCCAGCAGCCAAGAGGGCAGGTCTGGCTACACCTTC.

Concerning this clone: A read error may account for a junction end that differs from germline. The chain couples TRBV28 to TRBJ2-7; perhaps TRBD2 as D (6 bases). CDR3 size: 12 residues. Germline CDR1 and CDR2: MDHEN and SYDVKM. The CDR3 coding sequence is TGTGCCAGCAGGCGTCAGGGACTTCGTCCTCTCTTC. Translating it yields CASRRQGLRPLF. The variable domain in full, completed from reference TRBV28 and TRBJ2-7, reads DVKVTQSSRYLVKRTGEKVFLECVQDMDHENMFWYRQDPGLGLRLIYFSYDVKMKEKGDIPEGYSVSREKKERFSLILESASTNQTSMYLCASRRQGLRPLFGPGTRLTVT.

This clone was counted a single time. Here the CDR3 reads CASSPPSSRNTIYF. CDR3 nucleotides: TGTGCCAGCAGTCCGCCGAGTAGCAGAAACACCATATATTTT. The chain joins TRBV6-5 to TRBJ1-3; D not certain. V lost 5 bases, J lost 5 bases, and 13 bases lay in between. The V gene's germline CDR1 is MNHEY and CDR2 SVGAGI. The CDR3 is 14 residues long.

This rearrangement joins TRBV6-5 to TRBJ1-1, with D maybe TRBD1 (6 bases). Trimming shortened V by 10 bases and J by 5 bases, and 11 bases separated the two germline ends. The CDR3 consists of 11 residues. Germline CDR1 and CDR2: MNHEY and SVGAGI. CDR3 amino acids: CATSQGTEAFF. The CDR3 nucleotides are TGTGCCACGTCACAGGGAACTGAAGCTTTCTTT.

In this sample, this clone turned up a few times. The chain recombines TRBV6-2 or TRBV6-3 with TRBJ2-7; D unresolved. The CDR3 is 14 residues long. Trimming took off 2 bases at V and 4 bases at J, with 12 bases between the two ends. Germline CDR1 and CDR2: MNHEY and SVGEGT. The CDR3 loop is CASSYGWARYEQYF. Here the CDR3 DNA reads TGTGCCAGCAGTTACGGCTGGGCCAGGTACGAGCAGTACTTC.

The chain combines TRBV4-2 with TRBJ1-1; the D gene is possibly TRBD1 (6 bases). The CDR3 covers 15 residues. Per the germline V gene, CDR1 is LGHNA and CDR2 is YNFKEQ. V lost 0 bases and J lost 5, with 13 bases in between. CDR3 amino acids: CASSQDISQGTEAFF. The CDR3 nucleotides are TGTGCCAGCAGCCAAGATATATCCCAGGGGACTGAAGCTTTCTTT.

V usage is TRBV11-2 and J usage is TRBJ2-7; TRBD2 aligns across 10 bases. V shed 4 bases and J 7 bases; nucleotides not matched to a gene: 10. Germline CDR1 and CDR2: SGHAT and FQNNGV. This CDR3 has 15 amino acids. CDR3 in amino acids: CASSSGASGSGEQYF. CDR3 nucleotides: TGTGCCAGCAGCTCCGGCGCTAGCGGGAGCGGTGAGCAGTACTTC.

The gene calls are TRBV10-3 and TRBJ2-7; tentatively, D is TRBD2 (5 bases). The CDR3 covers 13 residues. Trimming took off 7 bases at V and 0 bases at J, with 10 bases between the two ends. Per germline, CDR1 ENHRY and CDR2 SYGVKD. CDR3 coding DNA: TGTGCCATCATGGGGAGTGTCTCCTACGAGCAGTACTTC. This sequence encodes CAIMGSVSYEQYF.

The CDR3 DNA is TGTGCCAGCAGTTTGTCGGCGGTGAACACCGGGGAGCTGTTTTTT. Protein product: CASSLSAVNTGELFF. The chain links TRBV27 to TRBJ2-2; D uncertain. The CDR3 has 15 amino acids. Between the trimmed V and J ends, which lost 3 bases and 1 base, there was a span of 9 bases. CDR1 is MNHEY, CDR2 SMNVEV, per germline (reference sequence).